This is a list of T cell receptor beta chains from one sample in a study of blood T cell repertoires in COVID-19. Data came from immunoSEQ multiplex PCR; TCRdb stores just in-frame clones and leaves some out. Of 30,000 or so clones detected, over 75% appear once; the ten largest clones hold over 11%. The sequenced sample was peripheral blood. These TCRs come from a man between 60 and 70 years old with active COVID-19. Both conserved end residues are part of each CDR3. Each record gives: D gene, J gene, V gene, clone size, CDR3 protein, CDR3 DNA. D genes are given only for firm matches. Clone sizes are given selectively: once, few, many, or a class where the clone is expanded.

- | TRBJ2-2 | TRBV2 | - | CASSEGAVTGELFF | TGTGCCAGCAGTGAGGGGGCGGTCACCGGGGAGCTGTTTTTT
- | TRBJ2-3 | TRBV20-1 | - | CSGLVQDTQYF | TGCAGTGGTCTAGTTCAAGATACGCAGTATTTT
- | TRBJ1-2 | TRBV30 | once | CAWSQTQGTLYGYTF | TGTGCCTGGAGTCAAACCCAGGGGACCCTCTATGGCTACACCTTC
- | TRBJ1-2 | TRBV4-2 | - | CASSTGVANYGYTF | TGTGCCAGCAGCACGGGGGTCGCTAACTATGGCTACACCTTC
- | TRBJ1-4 | TRBV3-1/TRBV3-2 | - | CASRAGPGEKLFF | TGTGCCAGCAGGGCGGGGCCCGGCGAAAAACTGTTTTTT
- | TRBJ2-7 | TRBV19 | - | CASSIEPGYEQYF | TGTGCCAGTAGTATAGAGCCAGGCTACGAGCAGTACTTC
- | TRBJ2-7 | TRBV11-2 | - | CASSSYEEQYF | TGTGCCAGCAGCTCCTACGAGGAGCAGTACTTC
TRBD2 | TRBJ2-2 | TRBV4-1 | - | CASSQRSGGYTGELFF | TGCGCCAGCAGCCAGCGTAGCGGGGGGTACACCGGGGAGCTGTTTTTT
- | TRBJ2-7 | TRBV7-9 | - | CASPGGGLYEQYF | TGTGCCAGCCCAGGAGGAGGGCTATACGAGCAGTACTTC
TRBD2 | TRBJ2-3 | TRBV5-1 | - | CASSPSGDQLTDTQYF | TGCGCCAGCAGCCCTAGCGGGGATCAACTCACAGATACGCAGTATTTT
TRBD1 | TRBJ1-4 | TRBV10-3 | few | CATHPDRTSEKLFF | TGTGCCACCCACCCGGACAGGACGAGTGAAAAACTGTTTTTT
- | TRBJ2-3 | TRBV7-8 | once | CASSLVSGHGTDTQYF | TGTGCCAGCAGCTTAGTGTCCGGTCATGGCACAGATACGCAGTATTTT
- | TRBJ1-1 | TRBV3-1/TRBV3-2 | - | CASSLTRNTEAFF | TGTGCCAGCAGCCTCACGAGGAACACTGAAGCTTTCTTT
- | TRBJ2-3 | TRBV28 | once | CASSFTQGQVTQYF | TGTGCCAGCAGTTTCACACAGGGTCAGGTTACGCAGTATTTT
- | TRBJ1-3 | TRBV25-1 | - | CASSDWAGGGSGNTIYF | TGTGCCAGCAGTGACTGGGCGGGGGGAGGCTCTGGAAACACCATATATTTT
TRBD2 | TRBJ2-1 | TRBV11-2 | few | CASKRTSGGRYNEQFF | TGTGCCAGCAAAAGGACTAGCGGGGGAAGATACAATGAGCAGTTCTTC
- | TRBJ1-2 | TRBV6-6 | - | CASSSGQNYGYTF | TGTGCCAGCAGTTCTGGACAGAACTATGGCTACACCTTC
- | TRBJ2-2 | TRBV7-2 | - | CASSLTSSGTGELFF | TGTGCCAGCAGCTTAACTAGTTCTGGCACCGGGGAGCTGTTTTTT
- | TRBJ2-1 | TRBV11-2 | few | CASSLGQAGEQFF | TGTGCCAGCAGCTTAGGACAGGCGGGTGAGCAGTTCTTC
- | TRBJ2-7 | TRBV7-9 | - | CASSLAGAFTGYEQYF | TGTGCCAGCAGCTTAGCTGGCGCTTTTACGGGCTACGAGCAGTACTTC
- | TRBJ2-7 | TRBV19 | once | CASSPAGDSYEQYF | TGTGCCAGTAGTCCTGCAGGGGACTCCTACGAGCAGTACTTC
- | TRBJ2-5 | TRBV6-2/TRBV6-3 | - | CASTPRYRGQGETQYF | TGTGCCAGCACCCCACGATACCGCGGGCAGGGGGAGACCCAGTACTTC
TRBD1 | TRBJ2-7 | TRBV3-1/TRBV3-2 | - | CASSQDAGGGYEQYF | TGTGCCAGCAGCCAAGACGCAGGGGGCGGGTACGAGCAGTACTTC
TRBD2 | TRBJ2-1 | TRBV12-3/TRBV12-4 | - | CASSSEWTSPFF | TGTGCCAGCAGTTCTGAATGGACTAGTCCGTTCTTC
- | TRBJ1-5 | TRBV4-1 | - | CASSQDGGNQPQHF | TGCGCCAGCAGCCAAGACGGAGGCAATCAGCCCCAGCATTTT
TRBD1 | TRBJ1-3 | TRBV30 | once | CAWSVGGVLDGNTIYF | TGTGCCTGGAGTGTAGGGGGCGTACTTGATGGAAACACCATATATTTT
TRBD2 | TRBJ2-7 | TRBV5-4 | once | CASSSLTSGGSYEQYF | TGTGCCAGCAGCTCATTGACTAGCGGGGGATCCTACGAGCAGTACTTC
- | TRBJ1-5 | TRBV6-5 | - | CATTSQLQSDQPQHF | TGTGCCACAACATCACAACTACAAAGTGATCAGCCCCAGCATTTT
TRBD1 | TRBJ1-1 | TRBV2 | - | CASSDRSGTGVQYTEAFF | TGTGCCAGCAGTGATCGGAGTGGGACAGGAGTCCAGTACACTGAAGCTTTCTTT
- | TRBJ2-3 | TRBV7-2 | - | CASSFDTLNTQYF | TGTGCCAGCAGCTTCGACACCCTTAATACGCAGTATTTT
- | TRBJ2-1 | TRBV25-1 | once | CASRTGGSYNEQFF | TGTGCCAGCAGGACCGGCGGTTCCTACAATGAGCAGTTCTTC
TRBD1 | TRBJ1-3 | TRBV3-1/TRBV3-2 | - | CASSQQGAGNTIYF | TGTGCCAGCAGCCAACAGGGGGCCGGAAACACCATATATTTT
- | TRBJ1-1 | TRBV7-9 | - | CASSASTLSVAEAFF | TGTGCCAGCAGCGCCAGCACACTAAGTGTCGCTGAAGCTTTCTTT
TRBD2 | TRBJ2-1 | TRBV24-1 | - | CATSNPGLAGANNEQFF | TGTGCCACCAGTAACCCGGGACTAGCGGGGGCCAACAATGAGCAGTTCTTC
TRBD2 | TRBJ2-2 | TRBV15 | - | CATSRGGSTGELFF | TGTGCCACCAGCAGGGGGGGGTCCACCGGGGAGCTGTTTTTT
- | TRBJ1-5 | TRBV28 | - | CASLDNNQPQHF | TGTGCCAGCCTTGACAACAATCAGCCCCAGCATTTT
- | TRBJ2-7 | TRBV10-3 | once | CAISDHSGEQYF | TGTGCCATCAGTGATCACTCGGGCGAGCAGTACTTC
- | TRBJ2-1 | TRBV5-5 | once | CASSGLAQFF | TGTGCCAGCAGCGGCCTAGCCCAGTTCTTC
- | TRBJ2-2 | TRBV15 | - | CATSRFTSGPGELFF | TGTGCCACCTCCAGGTTTACGAGCGGCCCCGGGGAGCTGTTTTTT
TRBD1 | TRBJ2-2 | TRBV9 | - | CASSVRQGSTGELFF | TGTGCCAGCAGCGTCCGACAGGGGAGCACCGGGGAGCTGTTTTTT
TRBD2 | TRBJ2-1 | TRBV3-1/TRBV3-2 | once | CASTGGGLGEQFF | TGTGCCAGCACGGGGGGGGGCCTCGGTGAGCAGTTCTTC
TRBD2 | TRBJ2-7 | TRBV6-6 | few | CASRQTSGRFEQYF | TGTGCCAGCAGGCAGACTAGCGGGAGGTTCGAGCAGTACTTC
- | TRBJ1-2 | TRBV25-1 | - | CASSEFGEQGYGYTF | TGTGCCAGCAGTGAATTTGGGGAACAGGGCTATGGCTACACCTTC
- | TRBJ2-3 | TRBV7-2 | - | CASSPRGTTDTQYF | TGTGCCAGCAGCCCCCGGGGAACAACAGATACGCAGTATTTT
TRBD1 | TRBJ2-1 | TRBV18 | - | CASSPLDRDNEQFF | TGTGCCAGCTCACCCCTAGACAGGGACAATGAGCAGTTCTTC
TRBD1 | TRBJ2-5 | TRBV7-8 | - | CASSLDGTDLDAQYF | TGTGCCAGCAGCTTAGATGGGACAGACCTAGACGCCCAGTACTTC
TRBD2 | TRBJ2-1 | TRBV6-2/TRBV6-3 | - | CASSPRGGPRYGEQFF | TGTGCCAGCAGCCCCCGGGGGGGCCCACGCTATGGGGAGCAGTTCTTC
- | TRBJ1-3 | TRBV7-9 | - | CASSLLTTSGNTIYF | TGTGCCAGCAGCTTATTGACGACTTCTGGAAACACCATATATTTT
TRBD2 | TRBJ2-1 | TRBV5-1 | - | CASSLVSSGVSSYNEQFF | TGCGCCAGCAGCTTGGTCTCTAGCGGGGTTAGCTCCTACAATGAGCAGTTCTTC
- | TRBJ2-7 | TRBV15 | - | CATSRDRGKGIAYEQYF | TGTGCCACCAGCAGAGATCGAGGAAAGGGGATAGCCTACGAGCAGTACTTC